The 19 T cell receptor beta chains below come from one sample, sequenced in a study of blood T cell repertoires in COVID-19. The table came from immunoSEQ multiplex PCR; TCRdb's copy has only in-frame clones and leaves some out. The sample yields around 310,000 clones, approximately 88% seen once. Sample: PBMCs or T cells enriched from blood (not recorded which). All receptors derive from a man aged 25 to 40 who had recovered from COVID-19.

The V gene is TRBV6-2 or TRBV6-3, the J gene TRBJ1-5; D is unclear. Germline CDR1 and CDR2: MNHEY and SVGEGT. V dropped 2 bases and J dropped 6 bases, with 11 bases sitting between them. This CDR3 has 14 residues. CDR3 in amino acids: CASSYRRGSQPQHF. For the CDR3, the DNA is TGTGCCAGCAGTTACCGGCGGGGTAGTCAGCCCCAGCATTTT.

This clone was observed a single time. The chain joins TRBV16 to TRBJ1-5; 10 nucleotides agree with TRBD1. Germline V gene sequence: CDR1 KGHSY, CDR2 FQNENV. Trimming took 2 bases from V and 7 from J; bases not matched to a gene: 5. The CDR3 extends over 15 amino acids. CDR3 region: CASSQGTGVGQPQHF. In nucleotides, the CDR3 is TGTGCCAGCAGCCAAGGGACAGGGGTGGGGCAGCCCCAGCATTTT.

The chain recombines TRBV7-9 with TRBJ1-4, with 8 bases that match TRBD1. J was trimmed by 4 bases and V by 5 bases; bases with no gene match: 6. From germline, CDR1 is SEHNR and CDR2 FQNEAQ (reference sequence). The CDR3 is 15 residues long. CDR3 bases: TGTGCCAGCAGCCCACAGGGGGGGAATAATGAAAAACTGTTTTTT. It codes for CASSPQGGNNEKLFF.

The rearrangement joins TRBV7-9 to TRBJ1-1; no definite D call. The CDR3 runs 12 residues. Trimming removed 8 bases from V and 3 bases from J, with 10 bases in between. The germline gives CDR1 SEHNR, CDR2 FQNEAQ (reference sequence). The CDR3 DNA follows: TGTGCCAGCCGAGGAGGAGACACTGAAGCTTTCTTT. Protein: CASRGGDTEAFF.

This clone was detected a few times. V usage is TRBV5-8 and J usage is TRBJ1-2; 9 bases agree with TRBD1. This CDR3 has 15 residues. Germline V gives CDR1 SGHTS, CDR2 YDEGEE. V lost 3 bases and J lost 2; bases outside the gene matches: 5. The CDR3 here is CASSSGTGKNYGYTF. CDR3 nucleotide sequence: TGTGCCAGCAGCTCCGGGACAGGGAAGAACTATGGCTACACCTTC.

The V and J genes are TRBV29-1 and TRBJ1-2; TRBD1 matches at 8 bases. The CDR3 is 14 residues long. J gave up 7 bases and V 3 bases, and 10 bases lay outside the gene matches. Germline V gene sequence: CDR1 SQVTM, CDR2 ANQGSEA. This CDR3 reads CSVDVQGAAGGYTF. In DNA form, the CDR3 reads TGCAGCGTTGATGTGCAGGGGGCCGCCGGTGGCTACACCTTC. The whole variable domain, filled in from reference TRBV29-1 and TRBJ1-2, reads SAVISQKPSRDICQRGTSLTIQCQVDSQVTMMFWYRQQPGQSLTLIATANQGSEATYESGFVIDKFPISRPNLTFSTLTVSNMSPEDSSIYLCSVDVQGAAGGYTFGSGTRLTVV.

This clone was counted once. This chain links TRBV3-1 (or the pseudogene TRBV3-2) with TRBJ1-4; tentative D call: TRBD1 (6 bases). V was pared by 0 bases and J by 8 bases, with 16 bases between. This CDR3 region has 16 residues. Looked up from germline, CDR1 is LGHDT and CDR2 is YNNKEL (reference sequence). The CDR3 DNA reads TGTGCCAGCAGCCAAGATAAATCGGCAGGGGACGAAAAACTGTTTTTT. Protein sequence: CASSQDKSAGDEKLFF.

The V call is TRBV9, the J call TRBJ2-5, with D possibly being TRBD2 (5 bases). CDR3 size: 15 residues. Trimming cost V 0 bases and J 3 bases, with 12 bases left between them. Germline V gene sequence: CDR1 SGDLS, CDR2 YYNGEE. CDR3 bases: TGTGCCAGCAGCGTAGCCGGGATACCAAAAGAGACCCAGTACTTC. This encodes CASSVAGIPKETQYF. Looking up the rest from reference TRBV9 and TRBJ2-5 gives the full variable domain: DSGVTQTPKHLITATGQRVTLRCSPRSGDLSVYWYQQSLDQGLQFLIQYYNGEERAKGNILERFSAQQFPDLHSELNLSSLELGDSALYFCASSVAGIPKETQYFGPGTRLLVL.

The J gene is TRBJ2-1, the V gene TRBV7-9, with 8 bases matching TRBD1. CDR3 length: 16 amino acids. J gave up 0 bases and V 1 base, and 2 bases lay outside the gene matches. The germline V gene has CDR1 SEHNR and CDR2 FQNEAQ (reference sequence). CDR3 in DNA: TGTGCCAGCAGCTTAGGGGGACAGGCCTCCTACAATGAGCAGTTCTTC. Amino acids: CASSLGGQASYNEQFF.

In nucleotides, the CDR3 is TGTGCCAGCTCACTCGGGGCAGCGGGGGGCCAGAATGAGCAGTTCTTC. This gives the protein CASSLGAAGGQNEQFF. This rearrangement joins TRBV18 to TRBJ2-1, with TRBD2 matching 9 bases. Germline assignment: CDR1 KGHSH and CDR2 LQKENI. The V gene end was trimmed by 4 bases and the J gene end by 7 bases; junction bases not matched to a gene: 11. The CDR3 is 16 amino acids.

The V and J genes are TRBV11-3 and TRBJ2-2, with D unresolved. Per germline, CDR1 SGHNT and CDR2 YENEEA. The CDR3 spans 16 residues. Between the trimmed V and J ends, which lost 2 bases and 4 bases, there was a span of 14 bases. The CDR3: CASSLSQDQSTGELFF. CDR3 nucleotides: TGTGCCAGCAGCTTATCCCAGGATCAGAGCACCGGGGAGCTGTTTTTT.

The chain joins TRBV18 to TRBJ2-1; 10 positions match TRBD1. V was clipped by 5 bases and J by 5 bases; unmatched bases: 6. This CDR3 comprises 15 residues. Germline V gene data show CDR1 as KGHSH and CDR2 as LQKENI. In DNA form, the CDR3 reads TGTGCCAGCTCAGCGAGACAGGGGGCAAACAATGAGCAGTTCTTC. The encoded protein is CASSARQGANNEQFF.

The CDR3 bases are TGTGCCAGCAGTGAGCACCGGGGAAGCGAGGAGACCCAGTACTTC. Translation gives CASSEHRGSEETQYF. V usage is TRBV6-1 and J usage is TRBJ2-5, with TRBD2 as a possible D gene (5 bases). The CDR3 runs to 15 residues. Per the germline V gene, CDR1 is MNHNS and CDR2 is SASEGT. The V gene lost 3 bases and the J gene lost 5 bases, with 16 bases spanning the gap.

The chain combines TRBV6-5 with TRBJ2-5; TRBD2 matches 8 bases. This CDR3 is built from 16 residues. V lost 0 bases and J lost 5; bases outside the gene matches: 8. Germline CDR1 reads MNHEY; CDR2 reads SVGAGI. CDR3 in amino acids: CASSYSRGGVVETQYF. In DNA form, the CDR3 reads TGTGCCAGCAGTTACTCTCGGGGGGGCGTTGTGGAGACCCAGTACTTC.

This clone was seen only once. The rearrangement joins TRBV5-5 to TRBJ2-2, with D possibly TRBD2 on 6 matching bases. The CDR3 contains 15 residues. Germline V gives CDR1 SGHKS, CDR2 YYEKEE (reference sequence). Deletions cut 1 base from V and 5 bases from J, with 12 bases between. The CDR3 loop is CASSLYSGRTGELFF. In DNA, the CDR3 is TGTGCCAGCAGCTTGTATTCAGGGAGGACCGGGGAGCTGTTTTTT.

The V call is TRBV5-6, the J call TRBJ2-7; 9 nucleotides line up with TRBD1. The CDR3 covers 17 residues. Germline trimming cut 3 bases from V and 0 bases from J; bases unmatched to any gene: 10. CDR1 SGHDT and CDR2 YYEEEE come from the germline V gene. The CDR3 nucleotides read TGTGCCAGCAGCTGGAGAGGAACAGGGGGCAACTCCTACGAGCAGTACTTC. This translates into CASSWRGTGGNSYEQYF.

This clone occurred once. Other DNA sequences in this sample translate to the same CDR3. This chain links TRBV7-3 with TRBJ2-1, with D perhaps matching TRBD2 (6 bases). CDR1 is SGHTA, CDR2 FQGTGA, per germline. The CDR3 covers 15 residues. Trimming removed 2 bases at V and 2 bases at J, with 10 bases between. The CDR3 coding sequence is TGTGCCAGCAGCTTATCCGGGGGAACCTACAATGAGCAGTTCTTC. Encoded protein: CASSLSGGTYNEQFF. Together with reference TRBV7-3 and TRBJ2-1, the CDR3 gives the full variable domain: GAGVSQTPSNKVTEKGKYVELRCDPISGHTALYWYRQSLGQGPEFLIYFQGTGAADDSGLPNDRFFAVRPEGSVSTLKIQRTERGDSAVYLCASSLSGGTYNEQFFGPGTRLTVL.

The V call is TRBV7-3, the J call TRBJ1-1, with TRBD1 matching 10 bases. V lost 5 bases and J lost 3; bases outside the gene matches: 3. There are 14 residues in the CDR3. The V gene's germline CDR1 is SGHTA and CDR2 FQGTGA. The CDR3 here is CASSDRGLYTEAFF. DNA for the CDR3: TGTGCCAGCAGCGACAGGGGGCTGTACACTGAAGCTTTCTTT.

The chain employs TRBV5-1 and TRBJ2-5, with TRBD1 matching 8 bases. Germline V gene lookup returns CDR1 SGHRS and CDR2 YFSETQ. The CDR3 contains 15 residues. V shed 2 bases and J 7 bases; nucleotides not matched to a gene: 10. Here the CDR3 reads CASSFQGAAAGTQYF. CDR3 bases: TGCGCCAGCAGCTTCCAGGGGGCGGCGGCTGGGACCCAGTACTTC.